This T cell receptor (beta chain) was sequenced in a study of T cell responses to AZD1222 COVID-19 vaccine. Study results and limitations: Variant regions that are unmutated are reportedly the target of nearly half of spike-specific TCRs. Baseline serostatus was positive in only six AZD1222 recipients.

Libraries were prepared by immunoSEQ multiplex PCR; TCRdb keeps only in-frame clonotypes and omits some of them. The table lists about 130,000 clones, around 89% of them singletons. Trimming cost V 1 base and J 4 bases; bases outside gene matches: 8. From germline, CDR1 is SGHDT and CDR2 YYEEEE. The CDR3 runs 16 residues. With regard to this clone: The target antigen is unknown.

This clonotype was sampled from an adult in good health. The rearrangement links TRBV5-6 to TRBJ2-1, with 7 bases identical to TRBD2. The input for sequencing was peripheral blood, taken on day 0 of AZD1222 vaccination. In DNA form, the CDR3 reads TGTGCCAGCAGCTTGCCTAGCGGATCAAAGTACAATGAGCAGTTCTTC. It codes for CASSLPSGSKYNEQFF.